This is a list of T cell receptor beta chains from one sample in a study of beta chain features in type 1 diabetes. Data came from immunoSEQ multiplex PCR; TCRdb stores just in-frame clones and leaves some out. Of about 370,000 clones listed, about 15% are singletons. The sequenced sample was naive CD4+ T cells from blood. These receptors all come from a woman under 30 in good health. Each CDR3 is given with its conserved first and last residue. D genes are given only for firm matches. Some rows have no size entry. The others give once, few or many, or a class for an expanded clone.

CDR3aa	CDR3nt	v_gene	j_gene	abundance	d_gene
CASSLAGVGDTQYF	TGTGCCAGCAGCCTCGCGGGGGTTGGGGATACGCAGTATTTT	TRBV7-9	TRBJ2-3	.	TRBD2
CASSFARAGETQYF	TGTGCCAGCAGCTTCGCCAGGGCGGGGGAGACCCAGTACTTC	TRBV7-9	TRBJ2-5	few	.
CASSQEVDYGYTF	TGTGCCAGCAGCCAAGAGGTAGACTATGGCTACACCTTC	TRBV14	TRBJ1-2	.	.
CASSLALSSGSYNEQFF	TGTGCCAGCAGCTTGGCTCTTAGCAGCGGGTCCTACAATGAGCAGTTCTTC	TRBV5-4	TRBJ2-1	few	.
CAWLTSGRRRKQETQYF	TGTGCCTGGTTGACTAGCGGGAGAAGGCGGAAACAAGAGACCCAGTACTTC	TRBV30	TRBJ2-5	few	TRBD2
CASSREGRNTGELFF	TGTGCCAGCAGTCGGGAGGGCCGGAACACCGGGGAGCTGTTTTTT	TRBV7-9	TRBJ2-2	.	TRBD2
CASSPTATYEQYF	TGTGCCAGCAGCCCGACAGCTACCTACGAGCAGTACTTC	TRBV28	TRBJ2-7	.	.
CASSFTSGSPSEQFF	TGTGCCAGCAGCTTTACCAGCGGGAGCCCCAGTGAGCAGTTCTTC	TRBV7-3	TRBJ2-1	.	TRBD2
CAWGSPGGNEKLFF	TGTGCCTGGGGGAGTCCAGGGGGAAATGAAAAACTGTTTTTT	TRBV30	TRBJ1-4	few	TRBD1
CSVDGGLGETQYF	TGCAGCGTTGACGGCGGGTTAGGAGAGACCCAGTACTTC	TRBV29-1	TRBJ2-5	few	.
CAWSLGQGIMPGYQPQHF	TGTGCCTGGAGCCTAGGACAGGGGATCATGCCGGGCTATCAGCCCCAGCATTTT	TRBV30	TRBJ1-5	few	TRBD1
CASSLDGRGLNNEQFF	TGTGCCAGCAGCTTAGACGGGAGGGGTCTTAACAATGAGCAGTTCTTC	TRBV7-2	TRBJ2-1	.	TRBD2
CASSETGLYSYEQYF	TGTGCCAGCAGTGAAACTGGTCTGTACTCCTACGAGCAGTACTTC	TRBV25-1	TRBJ2-7	.	.
CSVEDRQGTEAFF	TGCAGCGTTGAAGATCGACAGGGAACTGAAGCTTTCTTT	TRBV29-1	TRBJ1-1	.	TRBD1
CSVWGTGTAFF	TGCAGCGTCTGGGGAACAGGGACAGCTTTCTTT	TRBV29-1	TRBJ1-1	few	.
CSVGGGLVTEAFF	TGCAGCGTAGGAGGGGGCCTGGTGACTGAAGCTTTCTTT	TRBV29-1	TRBJ1-1	few	TRBD1
CASSSDIVPETQYF	TGTGCCAGCTCGTCGGACATTGTCCCAGAGACCCAGTACTTC	TRBV18	TRBJ2-5	.	.
CAINLAGGIDTQYF	TGTGCCATCAATCTAGCGGGAGGCATCGATACGCAGTATTTT	TRBV30	TRBJ2-3	.	TRBD2
CSVGAASGNTIYF	TGCAGCGTTGGGGCTGCCTCTGGAAACACCATATATTTT	TRBV29-1	TRBJ1-3	.	.
CASSLALLDEQFF	TGTGCCAGCAGCTTGGCCCTACTTGATGAGCAGTTCTTC	TRBV5-6	TRBJ2-1	.	.
CASSNRDRGSQVF	TGTGCCAGCAGCAACCGGGACAGGGGTTCCCAGGTCTTC	TRBV7-9	TRBJ1-2	.	TRBD1
CAGRDSNQPQHF	TGTGCTGGGAGAGATAGCAATCAGCCCCAGCATTTT	TRBV14	TRBJ1-5	few	.
CASSIGQAGANVLTF	TGTGCCAGTAGTATAGGGCAAGCTGGGGCCAACGTCCTGACTTTC	TRBV19	TRBJ2-6	.	.
CASSIETAYGYTF	TGTGCCAGCAGTATCGAGACAGCCTATGGCTACACCTTC	TRBV28	TRBJ1-2	.	.
CASSEEGQGSHEQYF	TGTGCCAGCAGTGAAGAGGGTCAGGGGTCCCACGAGCAGTACTTC	TRBV2	TRBJ2-7	.	.
CASSPLDKNTGELFF	TGTGCCAGCTCACCCCTGGACAAGAACACCGGGGAGCTGTTTTTT	TRBV18	TRBJ2-2	.	.
CSARLYNEQFF	TGCAGTGCTAGACTGTACAATGAGCAGTTCTTC	TRBV20-1	TRBJ2-1	few	.
CASSTQGTNEKLFF	TGTGCCAGTAGTACACAGGGAACTAATGAAAAACTGTTTTTT	TRBV19	TRBJ1-4	.	.
CASSSPGGASETGELFF	TGTGCCAGCAGCTCTCCGGGGGGGGCTAGCGAGACCGGGGAGCTGTTTTTT	TRBV12-1	TRBJ2-2	once	.
CASLDRGLVSNQPQHF	TGTGCCAGCTTGGACAGGGGGCTTGTGAGCAATCAGCCCCAGCATTTT	TRBV28	TRBJ1-5	.	TRBD1
CATSNSGTQYF	TGTGCCACCAGCAACTCTGGGACCCAGTACTTC	TRBV15	TRBJ2-5	.	.
CASSQGPGTGSDTQYF	TGCGCCAGCAGCCAAGGTCCTGGGACAGGGTCAGATACGCAGTATTTT	TRBV4-3	TRBJ2-3	.	TRBD1
CASSDPTGANTEAFF	TGCGCCAGCAGCGACCCAACAGGAGCCAACACTGAAGCTTTCTTT	TRBV5-1	TRBJ1-1	.	.
CASSTTSGSSDTQYF	TGCGCCAGCAGCACGACTAGCGGGAGTTCAGATACGCAGTATTTT	TRBV5-1	TRBJ2-3	.	TRBD2
CASRPGGPGANVLTF	TGTGCCAGCAGACCCGGGGGGCCCGGGGCCAACGTCCTGACTTTC	TRBV28	TRBJ2-6	.	.
CASSLRGDTEAFF	TGTGCCAGCAGCCTCAGGGGGGACACTGAAGCTTTCTTT	TRBV6-6	TRBJ1-1	few	TRBD1
CASSYTLQGGYGYTF	TGTGCCAGCAGTTACACCCTACAGGGGGGCTATGGCTACACCTTC	TRBV6-5	TRBJ1-2	few	TRBD1
CAWTRDSYGYTF	TGTGCCTGGACAAGGGACTCCTATGGCTACACCTTC	TRBV30	TRBJ1-2	few	.
CAWSRGSAGELFF	TGTGCCTGGAGTAGGGGGTCGGCCGGGGAGCTGTTTTTT	TRBV30	TRBJ2-2	few	.
CASSLADSSTDTQYF	TGCGCCAGCAGCTTGGCGGACTCAAGCACAGATACGCAGTATTTT	TRBV5-1	TRBJ2-3	few	.
CASTPTGGPGNTIYF	TGTGCCAGCACCCCTACAGGGGGCCCAGGAAACACCATATATTTT	TRBV7-9	TRBJ1-3	.	TRBD1
CSGTRRDIQYF	TGCAGCGGGACTCGGCGAGACATTCAGTACTTC	TRBV20-1	TRBJ2-4	few	.
CAWSVKGVTEAFF	TGTGCCTGGAGTGTCAAGGGGGTCACTGAAGCTTTCTTT	TRBV30	TRBJ1-1	.	.
CAWSEIGSGTSYEQYF	TGTGCCTGGAGTGAAATCGGCAGCGGGACGAGCTACGAGCAGTACTTC	TRBV30	TRBJ2-7	.	TRBD2
CASSFPGQMGFEQFF	TGTGCCAGCAGCTTTCCGGGACAGATGGGGTTTGAGCAGTTCTTC	TRBV7-2	TRBJ2-1	few	TRBD1
CASSPAWGQFQETQYF	TGCGCCAGCAGCCCAGCGTGGGGGCAGTTCCAAGAGACCCAGTACTTC	TRBV4-1	TRBJ2-5	.	.
CASSLLGGGETQYF	TGTGCCAGCAGCTTACTCGGGGGAGGAGAGACCCAGTACTTC	TRBV7-6	TRBJ2-5	few	.
CASSFAPGLRYEQYF	TGTGCCAGCAGTTTTGCCCCGGGACTTCGATACGAGCAGTACTTC	TRBV9	TRBJ2-7	.	.
CASSFGLAGVSSYEQYF	TGCGCCAGCAGCTTTGGACTAGCGGGAGTTAGCTCCTACGAGCAGTACTTC	TRBV5-1	TRBJ2-7	few	TRBD2
CASSPDYRTGPSGANVLTF	TGCGCCAGCAGCCCCGATTACCGGACAGGACCGTCTGGGGCCAACGTCCTGACTTTC	TRBV5-1	TRBJ2-6	few	TRBD1
CSVGQGAGNTEAFF	TGCAGCGTTGGACAGGGCGCGGGGAACACTGAAGCTTTCTTT	TRBV29-1	TRBJ1-1	few	TRBD1
CASRPGTGVYEQFF	TGTGCCAGCAGACCCGGGACAGGGGTCTATGAGCAGTTCTTC	TRBV28	TRBJ2-1	few	TRBD1
CAWSPWAGGPKETQYF	TGTGCCTGGAGCCCATGGGCGGGAGGGCCGAAGGAGACCCAGTACTTC	TRBV30	TRBJ2-5	.	TRBD2
CASSRGQNQPQHF	TGTGCCAGCAGTCGGGGACAGAATCAGCCCCAGCATTTT	TRBV28	TRBJ1-5	.	TRBD1
CASRDRGWNTEAFF	TGTGCCAGCAGAGACAGGGGATGGAACACTGAAGCTTTCTTT	TRBV5-8	TRBJ1-1	.	TRBD1
CASRFQGRPNSEAFF	TGTGCAAGTCGCTTCCAGGGCAGGCCGAATAGTGAAGCTTTCTTT	TRBV12-2	TRBJ1-1	.	.
CASSVQGAREQYF	TGTGCCAGCAGTGTACAGGGGGCGCGGGAGCAGTACTTC	TRBV6-1	TRBJ2-7	.	TRBD1
CASSERGGTEAFF	TGTGCCAGCAGTGAACGGGGGGGCACTGAAGCTTTCTTT	TRBV2	TRBJ1-1	few	.